Listed here are 32 T cell receptor beta chains from one sample, sequenced in a study of regulatory T cells in long-lasting Graves disease. Described time point: newly diagnosed GD, antithyroid drugs for less than 3 months. From RNA extracted from PBMCs, the TCR library was made. Arm-PCR of CDR3 regions and iRepertoire HTBI primers were used to build TCR beta libraries. TCRdb re-called the multiplex PCR reads with MiXCR, one entry per CDR3 protein. The repertoire holds 200,000 to 300,000 distinct CDR3 sequences, around 20% seen once, with approximately 13% in the top ten. The sample in question was peripheral blood mononuclear cells (PBMCs), obtained at new diagnosis, from a patient treated with antithyroid drugs. The receptors here all came from a female donor with Graves disease.

This clonotype was seen more than once but under ten times. The junction and the germline gene differ at one end; a read error may be behind it. The rearrangement joins TRBV5-1 to TRBJ2-2, with 7 nucleotides matching TRBD1. CDR1 is SGHRS, CDR2 YFSETQ, per germline. The CDR3 is 16 amino acids. The CDR3 DNA follows: TGCGCCAGCAGCTTGGCCGGACAGGTGAACACCGGGGAGCTGCTTTTT. The encoded protein is CASSLAGQVNTGELLF.

The chain links TRBV2 to TRBJ2-1; no clear D. V lost 8 bases and J lost 0, with 14 bases in between. CDR1 SNHLY and CDR2 FYNNEI come from the germline V gene. CDR3 size: 15 residues. Here the CDR3 reads CASGVGTSSYNEQFF. CDR3 sequence (DNA): TGTGCCAGCGGGGTGGGAACGAGCTCCTACAATGAGCAGTTCTTC. Looking up the rest from reference TRBV2 and TRBJ2-1 gives the full variable domain: EPEVTQTPSHQVTQMGQEVILRCVPISNHLYFYWYRQILGQKVEFLVSFYNNEISEKSEIFDDQFSVERPDGSNFTLKIRSTKLEDSAMYFCASGVGTSSYNEQFFGPGTRLTVL.

This clonotype was detected many times. It may be a read error: a sequence one base away is much more abundant. The chain links TRBV7-2 to TRBJ1-1; D call uncertain. The germline V gene encodes CDR1 SGHTA and CDR2 FQGNSA. Trimming pared 5 bases from V and 1 base from J, leaving 8 bases between. CDR3 length equals 13 residues. The CDR3 reads CASSLQSNTEAFF. CDR3 nucleotide sequence: TGTGCCAGCAGCCTACAGTCGAACACTGAAGCTTTCTTT.

This clonotype occurred many times. The chain is built from TRBV29-1 and TRBJ2-5, with a possible D match to TRBD2 (5 bases). The CDR3 is made up of 13 amino acids. Looked up from germline, CDR1 is SQVTM and CDR2 is ANQGSEA. V lost 7 bases, J lost 2 bases, and 14 bases lay in between. The DNA for the CDR3 is TGCAGCGGAGTTGCTAGCATACAAGAGACCCAGTACTTC. Amino acids: CSGVASIQETQYF.

This clonotype occurred many times. The chain is built from TRBV7-8 and TRBJ1-3; 7 bases are shared with TRBD1. Germline-derived CDR1 and CDR2 are SGHVS and FQNEAQ. The CDR3 loop spans 14 amino acids. Trimming took 3 bases from V and 2 from J; bases not matched to a gene: 1. The CDR3 loop is CASSFGTAGNTIYF. As DNA, the CDR3 is TGTGCCAGCAGCTTTGGGACAGCTGGAAACACCATATATTTT.

In its sample, this clonotype was seen a few times. The V call is TRBV11-2, the J call TRBJ2-7; 12 bases align to TRBD1. The CDR3 is 15 amino acids. Germline V gene lookup returns CDR1 SGHAT and CDR2 FQNNGV. The V and J ends lost 4 bases and 2 bases, in that order; junction bases with no gene match: 3. The CDR3 sequence: CASSWGQGAAYEQYF. For the CDR3, the DNA is TGTGCCAGCAGCTGGGGACAGGGGGCAGCCTACGAGCAGTACTTC.

The J gene is TRBJ1-2, the V gene TRBV10-3, with TRBD1 as a possible D gene (6 bases). This CDR3 is 13 amino acids long. Per germline, CDR1 ENHRY and CDR2 SYGVKD. The V end was cut by 6 bases, the J end by 2 bases, with 10 bases between. CDR3 protein: CAIREGENYGYTF. The CDR3 DNA follows: TGTGCCATCAGGGAGGGGGAAAACTATGGCTACACCTTC.

This clonotype was recorded at least ten times. The chain recombines TRBV27 with TRBJ2-1, with D perhaps TRBD2 (6 bases). There are 13 residues in the CDR3. The V end was cut by 7 bases, the J end by 6 bases, with 13 bases between. The germline V gene has CDR1 MNHEY and CDR2 SMNVEV (reference sequence). The chain's CDR3 is CASTISSANEQFF. The DNA of the CDR3 is TGTGCCAGCACCATATCTAGCGCCAATGAGCAGTTCTTC.

This clonotype came up many times. V is TRBV5-1 and J is TRBJ2-3, with 12 bases fitting TRBD2. This CDR3 has 17 residues. Germline values: CDR1 SGHRS, CDR2 YFSETQ. Germline trimming cut 3 bases from V and 4 bases from J; bases unmatched to any gene: 9. The CDR3 loop reads CASSSRLAGGSPDTQYF. CDR3 DNA sequence: TGCGCCAGCAGCTCCCGCCTAGCGGGAGGGAGCCCAGATACGCAGTATTTT.

About this clonotype: A far bigger clonotype differs at one base, so this is likely a read error. V and J are TRBV20-1 and TRBJ2-1; D possibly uses TRBD1 or TRBD2 (5 bases each). Per the germline V gene, CDR1 is DFQATT and CDR2 is SNEGSKA (reference sequence). CDR3 length: 14 residues. Deletions cut 0 bases from V and 10 bases from J, with 16 bases between. The CDR3 DNA is TGCAGTGCTAGAGATGGATGGGGGAGCTACGAGCAGTTCTTC. This encodes CSARDGWGSYEQFF.

The chain combines TRBV7-3 with TRBJ2-1; D call uncertain. Germline lookup yields CDR1 SGHTA and CDR2 FQGTGA. Between the trimmed V and J ends, which lost 2 bases and 7 bases, there was a span of 3 bases. The CDR3 sequence is 11 residues long. The CDR3 region has the DNA TGTGCCAGCAGCTTACAAAATGAGCAGTTCTTC. This encodes CASSLQNEQFF.

This clonotype was detected a few times. The genes are TRBV7-9 and TRBJ2-1; tentative D call: TRBD1 (6 bases). The germline gives CDR1 SEHNR, CDR2 FQNEAQ (reference sequence). Trimming took off 5 bases at V and 5 bases at J, with 7 bases between the two ends. The CDR3 consists of 12 residues. CDR3 nucleotides: TGTGCCAGCAGCCGGACAGACAATGAGCAGTTCTTC. Residues: CASSRTDNEQFF.

Many counts were recorded for this clonotype. The V call is TRBV20-1, the J call TRBJ1-1; a possible D gene is TRBD1 (5 bases). The V and J ends lost 0 bases and 5 bases respectively, with 10 bases between them. The CDR3 is 13 amino acids. CDR1 and CDR2 (germline): DFQATT, SNEGSKA (reference sequence). CDR3 DNA: TGCAGTGCTAGAGATGGAGGGGATACTGAAGCTTTCTTT. Protein sequence: CSARDGGDTEAFF.

Only a few counts were recorded for this clonotype. The chain links TRBV5-8 to TRBJ1-6, with unresolved D. Germline assignment: CDR1 SGHTS and CDR2 YDEGEE. The CDR3 sequence is 14 residues long. V lost 0 bases and J lost 6, with 7 bases in between. The CDR3 loop reads CASSLVSSNSPLHF. For the CDR3, the DNA is TGTGCCAGCAGCTTGGTCAGCTCTAATTCACCCCTCCACTTT.

This clonotype was observed many times. The V call is TRBV6-5, the J call TRBJ1-1; 7 bases are a match to TRBD1. Germline CDR1 reads MNHEY; CDR2 reads SVGAGI. Germline trimming cut 2 bases from V and 3 bases from J; bases unmatched to any gene: 9. The CDR3 totals 16 residues. As DNA, the CDR3 is TGTGCCAGCAGTTACGAACAGGGGAGCGTCTACACTGAAGCTTTCTTT. Translation gives CASSYEQGSVYTEAFF.

To note about this clonotype: A far larger clone is a single base away, which makes a read error likely. This rearrangement joins TRBV3-1 to TRBJ2-1; D gene uncertain. The J call may be in error: the DNA end matches TRBJ2-5 better. The CDR3 has 13 amino acids. Germline V gene data show CDR1 as LGHDT and CDR2 as YNNKEL (reference sequence). The CDR3 nucleotides are TGTGCCAGCAGCCCCGCCTCGCGGGAGACCCAGTACTTC. Translation gives CASSPASRETQYF.

The J gene is TRBJ2-3, the V gene TRBV5-1; weak D call: TRBD1 (7 bases). The germline V gene has CDR1 SGHRS and CDR2 YFSETQ. The CDR3 covers 14 residues. V was pared by 4 bases and J by 4 bases, with 13 bases between. Written as DNA, the CDR3 is TGCGCCAGCAGCCCAGACAGGGAGGCAGATACGCAGTATTTT. This sequence encodes CASSPDREADTQYF.

This clonotype was observed at least ten times. The V call is TRBV24-1, the J call TRBJ2-2; D perhaps matches TRBD2 (6 bases). The V gene lost 5 bases and the J gene lost 0 bases, with 12 bases spanning the gap. The CDR3 is made up of 16 amino acids. The V gene's germline CDR1 is KGHDR and CDR2 SFDVKD. CDR3: CATSGGAGANTGELFF. Here the CDR3 DNA reads TGTGCCACCAGTGGTGGAGCGGGCGCGAACACCGGGGAGCTGTTTTTT.

The rearrangement links TRBV7-2 to TRBJ2-3; a weak D match, TRBD2 (5 bases). The germline V gene encodes CDR1 SGHTA and CDR2 FQGNSA. This CDR3 comprises 16 residues. Trimming stripped 5 bases from V and 3 bases from J, with 18 bases between. The CDR3 region has the DNA TGTGCCAGCAGCCCCCCGGGGTCAGGATGGACAGATACGCAGTATTTT. Translated, it gives CASSPPGSGWTDTQYF.

Turning to this clonotype: A far larger clone is one nucleotide away, so this likely arose from a read error. CDR3 loop: CASSLRLAGGNEQSF. CDR3 sequence (DNA): TGTGCCAGCAGCTTAAGACTAGCGGGTGGTAATGAGCAGTCCTTC. The V call is TRBV7-3, the J call TRBJ2-3, with 10 bases lining up with TRBD2. Germline CDR1 reads SGHTA; CDR2 reads FQGTGA. CDR3 length: 15 residues.

At least ten counts were recorded for this clonotype. The rearrangement uses TRBV20-1 and TRBJ2-7; a weak D match, TRBD2 (8 bases). The CDR3 extends over 14 amino acids. Germline CDR1 and CDR2: DFQATT and SNEGSKA (reference sequence). Trimming stripped 6 bases from V and 4 bases from J, with 19 bases between. In DNA form, the CDR3 reads TGCAGTGCCCGGACAGGACTAGCTGATTACGAGCAGTACTTC. The encoded protein is CSARTGLADYEQYF.

A word on this clonotype: This clone may be a read error of a much larger clone one base away. The chain joins TRBV18 to TRBJ1-1; no clear D gene. From germline, CDR1 is KGHSH and CDR2 LQKENI. The CDR3 sequence is 13 residues long. The V and J ends lost 3 bases and 8 bases respectively, with 13 bases between them. CDR3 sequence (DNA): TGTGCCAGCTCACCCGGACGGAAGGGAGAAGCTTTCTTT. This encodes CASSPGRKGEAFF.

This clonotype has ten or more counts. The chain uses TRBV20-1 and TRBJ2-5; tentative D call: TRBD2 (6 bases). Per germline, CDR1 DFQATT and CDR2 SNEGSKA (reference sequence). This CDR3 comprises 13 residues. V was pared by 1 base and J by 3 bases, with 9 bases between. The CDR3 region is CSARGLEKETQYF. DNA of the CDR3: TGCAGTGCTAGAGGACTAGAGAAAGAGACCCAGTACTTC.

This clonotype occurred many times. V and J are TRBV6-2 or TRBV6-3 and TRBJ2-1; 8 bases fit TRBD2. With V trimmed by 10 bases and J by 3 bases, 11 bases remained unmatched. The CDR3 spans 15 residues. From germline, CDR1 is MNHEY and CDR2 SVGEGT. The CDR3 protein is CATIVSGGGYNEQFF. The CDR3 DNA sequence: TGTGCCACCATAGTATCGGGGGGGGGCTACAATGAGCAGTTCTTC.

This clonotype was counted at least ten times. The CDR3 DNA reads TGTGCCAGCAGCCCCGAAGGGGAGACCCAGTACTTC. This encodes CASSPEGETQYF. This rearrangement joins TRBV11-3 to TRBJ2-5; D remains unclear. CDR1 and CDR2 (germline): SGHNT, YENEEA. The CDR3 loop spans 12 amino acids. V lost 5 bases and J 5 bases, leaving 9 bases between the germline ends.

The rearrangement links TRBV15 to TRBJ1-3; 8 bases map to TRBD1. Germline V gives CDR1 LNHNV, CDR2 YYDKDF (reference sequence). The V gene end was trimmed by 1 base and the J gene end by 0 bases; junction bases not matched to a gene: 11. CDR3 length equals 19 residues. The CDR3, as DNA: TGTGCCACCAGCAGAGGGGGGGCAGGGGGCCCTCTCTCTGGAAACACCATATATTTT. Translated: CATSRGGAGGPLSGNTIYF.

The chain combines TRBV14 with TRBJ2-7; D not certain. Deletions cut 0 bases from V and 0 bases from J, with 9 bases between. Germline V gene lookup returns CDR1 SGHDN and CDR2 FVKESK. This CDR3 contains 15 residues. DNA of the CDR3: TGTGCCAGCAGCCAAGAATCCGGATTCTCCTACGAGCAGTACTTC. Its translation: CASSQESGFSYEQYF.

In its sample, this clonotype was seen many times. The chain is built from TRBV5-1 and TRBJ2-1; 8 bases are shared with TRBD2. V lost 3 bases and J lost 0; bases outside the gene matches: 2. The germline V gene has CDR1 SGHRS and CDR2 YFSETQ. The CDR3 contains 15 residues. The CDR3, as DNA: TGCGCCAGCAGCTCGGGGGGGTACTCCTACAATGAGCAGTTCTTC. It codes for CASSSGGYSYNEQFF.

This clonotype showed up many times. This chain connects TRBV20-1 to TRBJ2-7; TRBD1 matches at 11 bases. Germline V gives CDR1 DFQATT, CDR2 SNEGSKA (reference sequence). V lost 6 bases to trimming and J lost 7 bases; unmatched junction nucleotides: 11. The CDR3 covers 14 residues. The CDR3 region is CSAPPGQGAGEQYF. The CDR3 nucleotides read TGCAGTGCCCCCCCCGGACAGGGGGCCGGGGAGCAGTACTTC.

The rearrangement uses TRBV20-1 and TRBJ2-3; 13 bases are a match to TRBD2. The CDR3 runs 15 residues. CDR1 is DFQATT, CDR2 SNEGSKA, per germline (reference sequence). J gave up 2 bases and V 8 bases, and 7 bases lay outside the gene matches. In DNA, the CDR3 is TGCAGTTCAAGGGGACTAGCGGGGTACACAGATACGCAGTATTTT. Its translation is CSSRGLAGYTDTQYF.

Remarks on this clonotype: A far more abundant clone sits one base away, making this likely a read error. The chain has TRBV20-1 and TRBJ2-3; a possible D gene is TRBD1 (5 bases). The end of the DNA is better explained by TRBJ2-1, so the J call may be wrong. Germline V lookup: CDR1 DFQATT, CDR2 SNEGSKA (reference sequence). This CDR3 region has 11 residues. CDR3 nucleotide sequence: TGCAGTGCTACCGTGACAGAGACCCAGTTCTTC. This translates into CSATVTETQFF.

This clonotype was counted a few times. The CDR3 DNA sequence: TGTGCCAGCAGCCAAGGAGCCGGGACTAGCGATATTTCCTACGAGCAGTACTTC. This gives the protein CASSQGAGTSDISYEQYF. The chain has TRBV14 and TRBJ2-7; 10 nucleotides match TRBD2. J gave up 1 base and V 1 base, and 10 bases lay outside the gene matches. Germline V gene sequence: CDR1 SGHDN, CDR2 FVKESK. This CDR3 region has 18 residues.